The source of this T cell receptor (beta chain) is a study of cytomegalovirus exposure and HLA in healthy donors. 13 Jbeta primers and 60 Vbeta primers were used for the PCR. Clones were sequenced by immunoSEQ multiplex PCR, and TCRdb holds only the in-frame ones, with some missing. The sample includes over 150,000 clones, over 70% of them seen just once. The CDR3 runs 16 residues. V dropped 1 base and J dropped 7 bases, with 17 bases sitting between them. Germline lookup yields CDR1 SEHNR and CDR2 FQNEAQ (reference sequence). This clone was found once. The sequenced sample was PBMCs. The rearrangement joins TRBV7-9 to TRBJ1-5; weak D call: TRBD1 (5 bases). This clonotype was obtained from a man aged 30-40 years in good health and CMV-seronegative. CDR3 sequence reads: CASSLETVGGGQPQHF. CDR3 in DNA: TGTGCCAGCAGCTTAGAGACAGTCGGGGGAGGGCAGCCCCAGCATTTT.